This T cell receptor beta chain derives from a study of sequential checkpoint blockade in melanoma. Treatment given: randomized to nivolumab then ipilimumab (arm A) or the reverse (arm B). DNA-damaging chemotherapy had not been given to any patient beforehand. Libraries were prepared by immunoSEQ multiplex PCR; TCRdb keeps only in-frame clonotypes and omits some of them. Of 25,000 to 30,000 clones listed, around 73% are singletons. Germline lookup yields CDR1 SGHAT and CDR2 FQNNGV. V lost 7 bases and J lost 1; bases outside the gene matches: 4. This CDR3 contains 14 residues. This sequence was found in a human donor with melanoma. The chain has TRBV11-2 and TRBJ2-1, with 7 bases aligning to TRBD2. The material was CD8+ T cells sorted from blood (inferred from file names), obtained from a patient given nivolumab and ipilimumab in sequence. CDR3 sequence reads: CASIGGGSYNEQFF. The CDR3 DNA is TGTGCCAGCATTGGGGGGGGTTCCTACAATGAGCAGTTCTTC.